Listed here are 22 T cell receptor beta chains from one sample, sequenced in a study of cytomegalovirus exposure and HLA in healthy donors. PCR employed 60 Vbeta and 13 Jbeta primers. Clones were read by immunoSEQ multiplex PCR, and TCRdb kept only the in-frame ones, dropping some. Of about 110,000 clones listed, roughly 73% are singletons. The sample comprised PBMCs. These receptors were taken from a man aged 25 to 40 in good health and CMV-seronegative.

This rearrangement joins TRBV18 to TRBJ1-3; D remains unclear. V gave up 6 bases and J gave up 0 bases, with 21 bases separating them. This CDR3 is 18 amino acids long. Germline values: CDR1 KGHSH, CDR2 LQKENI. Here the CDR3 reads CASSYRLTEPSSGNTIYF. CDR3 DNA sequence: TGTGCCAGCTCCTACCGGTTGACGGAACCTAGCTCTGGAAACACCATATATTTT.

The rearrangement links TRBV6-1 to TRBJ2-7; D gene unclear. This CDR3 comprises 10 residues. The ends were cut back, 4 bases at V and 6 bases at J, with 4 bases in the middle. Per the germline V gene, CDR1 is MNHNS and CDR2 is SASEGT. DNA of the CDR3: TGTGCCAGCAGTGCCGGCGAGCAGTACTTC. Translated, it gives CASSAGEQYF.

This clone appeared a few times. This sequence joins TRBV4-1 and TRBJ1-5; weak D call: TRBD1 (5 bases). CDR3 length equals 16 residues. CDR1 is MGHRA and CDR2 is YSYEKL in the germline V gene. Trimming stripped 1 base from V and 1 base from J, with 11 bases between. This chain's CDR3 is CASSQVLTASNQPQHF. CDR3 DNA sequence: TGCGCCAGCAGCCAAGTATTGACAGCAAGCAATCAGCCCCAGCATTTT.

This clone was detected only a few times. The chain uses TRBV27 and TRBJ1-1; no reliable D call. V was cut by 2 bases and J by 1 base, with 8 bases left in between. Looked up from germline, CDR1 is MNHEY and CDR2 is SMNVEV (reference sequence). The CDR3 is made up of 14 amino acids. CDR3 loop: CASSLGWANTEAFF. In DNA, the CDR3 is TGTGCCAGCAGTTTAGGTTGGGCGAACACTGAAGCTTTCTTT.

The genes are TRBV7-8 and TRBJ2-7; 11 bases are shared with TRBD1. With 5 bases clipped from V and 2 bases from J, the junction kept 11 bases outside the gene matches. Germline V gene lookup returns CDR1 SGHVS and CDR2 FQNEAQ. This CDR3 is 17 amino acids long. The CDR3 spells CASSPPGGTGGTYEQYF. For the CDR3, the DNA is TGTGCCAGCAGCCCTCCGGGGGGGACAGGGGGTACCTACGAGCAGTACTTC.

The rearrangement joins TRBV7-9 to TRBJ1-2; D is possibly TRBD1 (6 bases). V was shortened by 7 bases and J by 9 bases, with 18 bases between the two germline ends. Germline CDR1 reads SEHNR; CDR2 reads FQNEAQ (reference sequence). This CDR3 contains 13 residues. CDR3 loop: CASTQTGQVSYTF. Written as DNA, the CDR3 is TGTGCCAGCACCCAGACGGGACAAGTGAGCTACACCTTC.

The genes are TRBV30 and TRBJ1-6, with 9 bases that match TRBD1. The junction had 2 bases not matched to a gene; V was cut back by 5 bases and J by 6 bases. The CDR3 length is 13 residues. Germline V gives CDR1 GTSNPN, CDR2 SVGIG (reference sequence). The CDR3 coding sequence is TGTGCCTGGGGGACAGGGACTAATTCACCCCTCCACTTT. Amino acid sequence: CAWGTGTNSPLHF.

The chain employs TRBV7-2 and TRBJ1-3; D perhaps matches TRBD1 (6 bases). V shed 4 bases and J shed 2 bases, with 12 bases lying between them. Germline lookup yields CDR1 SGHTA and CDR2 FQGNSA. The CDR3 is 15 amino acids. CDR3 loop: CASSYLGTTGNTIYF. CDR3 bases: TGTGCCAGCAGCTACCTCGGGACAACTGGAAACACCATATATTTT. Based on the CDR3 plus reference TRBV7-2 and TRBJ1-3, the full variable domain is GAGVSQSPSNKVTEKGKDVELRCDPISGHTALYWYRQSLGQGLEFLIYFQGNSAPDKSGLPSDRFSAERTGGSVSTLTIQRTQQEDSAVYLCASSYLGTTGNTIYFGEGSWLTVV.

This clone occurred a few times. The V call is TRBV6-5, the J call TRBJ1-1, with TRBD1 identical over 7 bases. The germline V gene encodes CDR1 MNHEY and CDR2 SVGAGI. J was trimmed by 2 bases and V by 5 bases; bases with no gene match: 8. The CDR3 runs to 15 residues. The DNA of the CDR3 is TGTGCCAGCAGTCCCTGGGACAGAAAAAACACTGAAGCTTTCTTT. Translated, it gives CASSPWDRKNTEAFF.

The chain links TRBV6-5 to TRBJ1-2; D not certain. Germline lookup yields CDR1 MNHEY and CDR2 SVGAGI. The V gene lost 5 bases and the J gene lost 7 bases, with 17 bases spanning the gap. There are 14 residues in the CDR3. CDR3 region: CASSPPGFSGGYTF. As DNA, the CDR3 is TGTGCCAGCAGTCCACCGGGATTTTCGGGTGGCTACACCTTC.

CDR3 region: CASSWTGTSGQETQYF. CDR3 sequence (DNA): TGTGCCAGCAGCTGGACCGGGACTAGCGGCCAAGAGACCCAGTACTTC. V gene TRBV7-3 combines with J gene TRBJ2-5, with TRBD2 matching over 11 bases. Germline lookup yields CDR1 SGHTA and CDR2 FQGTGA. This CDR3 contains 16 residues. The V gene end was trimmed by 4 bases and the J gene end by 1 base; junction bases not matched to a gene: 5.

The gene calls are TRBV7-9 and TRBJ1-2; TRBD1 matches at 7 bases. Germline assignment: CDR1 SEHNR and CDR2 FQNEAQ (reference sequence). The J segment lost 2 bases and the V segment lost 6 bases, leaving 6 bases of the junction unmatched. The CDR3 consists of 14 residues. Written as DNA, the CDR3 is TGTGCCAGCAGAACGACAGGGACCAACTATGGCTACACCTTC. This encodes CASRTTGTNYGYTF.

The chain links TRBV5-1 to TRBJ2-7, with 8 bases aligning to TRBD1. The CDR3 totals 14 residues. Trimming cost V 4 bases and J 4 bases; bases outside gene matches: 7. Germline-derived CDR1 and CDR2 are SGHRS and YFSETQ. The DNA of the CDR3 is TGCGCCAGCAGCATAGGACAGGGAGCGTACGAGCAGTACTTC. Its protein is CASSIGQGAYEQYF.

The V call is TRBV5-1, the J call TRBJ2-5, with D possibly TRBD1 on 5 matching bases. The last part of the DNA fits TRBJ2-7 better; the J call may be wrong. The CDR3 extends over 14 amino acids. Germline CDR1 is SGHRS and CDR2 is YFSETQ. CDR3 residues: CASTLEQANYEQYF. The CDR3 nucleotides are TGCGCCAGCACTCTCGAACAGGCCAACTACGAGCAGTACTTC.

This clone was counted between two and nine times. The V gene is TRBV29-1, the J gene TRBJ2-1; 7 positions match TRBD2. The CDR3 has 13 amino acids. The V gene end was trimmed by 1 base and the J gene end by 5 bases; junction bases not matched to a gene: 2. Germline CDR1 reads SQVTM; CDR2 reads ANQGSEA. The CDR3 reads CSVEGGLNNEQFF. CDR3 nucleotides: TGCAGCGTTGAAGGGGGACTAAACAATGAGCAGTTCTTC.

This chain links TRBV5-6 with TRBJ2-1; the D gene is possibly TRBD1 (6 bases). The CDR3 loop spans 15 amino acids. Germline V gene sequence: CDR1 SGHDT, CDR2 YYEEEE. The V gene lost 4 bases and the J gene lost 10 bases, with 21 bases spanning the gap. In DNA form, the CDR3 reads TGTGCCAGCAGCAACGATGATCATCGTAGGGGGGAGCAGTTCTTC. Protein sequence: CASSNDDHRRGEQFF.

The J gene is TRBJ2-5, the V gene TRBV4-1; 11 positions agree with TRBD1. There are 15 residues in the CDR3. V lost 5 bases, J lost 5 bases, and 7 bases stayed unmatched. CDR1 and CDR2 (germline): MGHRA, YSYEKL. The CDR3 spells CASSTRDRGIETQYF. Here the CDR3 DNA reads TGCGCCAGCAGCACCCGGGACAGGGGGATTGAGACCCAGTACTTC.

The chain has TRBV7-8 and TRBJ1-4; a weak D match, TRBD1 (6 bases). The germline gives CDR1 SGHVS, CDR2 FQNEAQ. CDR3 length: 16 amino acids. The germline V and J ends were trimmed by 6 bases and 5 bases, with 19 bases remaining between them. CDR3 sequence (DNA): TGTGCCAGCAGTAGACCCCAGGGGAATAGGAATGAAAAACTGTTTTTT. Its translation is CASSRPQGNRNEKLFF.

V gene TRBV2 combines with J gene TRBJ2-1, with TRBD1 identical over 8 bases. This CDR3 is 13 amino acids long. The germline V gene encodes CDR1 SNHLY and CDR2 FYNNEI. V lost 3 bases, J lost 13 bases, and 8 bases stayed unmatched. The CDR3 DNA is TGTGCCAGCAGTGAGGACAGGGCAACGATTCAGTTCTTC. Amino acid sequence: CASSEDRATIQFF.

The J gene is TRBJ2-2, the V gene TRBV28; 13 bases fit TRBD2. With 5 bases clipped from V and 6 bases from J, the junction kept 3 bases outside the gene matches. The CDR3 covers 15 residues. Germline V lookup: CDR1 MDHEN, CDR2 SYDVKM. The CDR3 DNA follows: TGTGCCAGCAGTCGACTAGCGGGAGGTTCCGGGGAGCTGTTTTTT. Encoded protein: CASSRLAGGSGELFF.

The V gene is TRBV5-1, the J gene TRBJ2-1; TRBD2 aligns across 7 bases. The CDR3 loop spans 17 amino acids. Germline trimming cut 4 bases from V and 4 bases from J; bases unmatched to any gene: 14. From germline, CDR1 is SGHRS and CDR2 YFSETQ. This chain's CDR3 is CASSPQPLAAGYNEQFF. In DNA form, the CDR3 reads TGCGCCAGCAGCCCCCAACCTCTAGCGGCTGGATACAATGAGCAGTTCTTC.

The chain has TRBV27 and TRBJ1-1, with D perhaps TRBD1 (6 bases). Trimming pared 5 bases from V and 1 base from J, leaving 11 bases between. Germline loops: CDR1 MNHEY, CDR2 SMNVEV (reference sequence). The CDR3 contains 14 residues. The CDR3 loop is CASSLVTGNTEAFF. The DNA of the CDR3 is TGTGCCAGCAGTCTGGTGACAGGGAACACTGAAGCTTTCTTT.